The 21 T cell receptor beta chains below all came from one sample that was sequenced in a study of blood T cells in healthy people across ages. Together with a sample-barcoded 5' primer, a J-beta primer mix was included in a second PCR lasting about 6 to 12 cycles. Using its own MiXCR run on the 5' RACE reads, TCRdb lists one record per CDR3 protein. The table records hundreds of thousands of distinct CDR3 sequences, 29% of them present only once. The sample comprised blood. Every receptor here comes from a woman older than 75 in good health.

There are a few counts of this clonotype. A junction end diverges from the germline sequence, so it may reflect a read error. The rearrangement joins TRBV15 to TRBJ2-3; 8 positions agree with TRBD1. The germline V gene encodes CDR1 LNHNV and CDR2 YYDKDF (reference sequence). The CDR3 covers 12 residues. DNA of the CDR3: TGTGCCACCGGGACAGGCACAGGTACGCAGTATTTT. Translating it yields CATGTGTGTQYF.

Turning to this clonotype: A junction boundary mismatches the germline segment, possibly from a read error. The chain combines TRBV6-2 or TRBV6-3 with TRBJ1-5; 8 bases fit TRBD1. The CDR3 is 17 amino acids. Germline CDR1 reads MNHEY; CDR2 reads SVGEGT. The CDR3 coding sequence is TGTGCCGGCAGTCGCCACAGGGGGGTAGGAAGCAATCAGCCCCAGCATTTT. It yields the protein CAGSRHRGVGSNQPQHF.

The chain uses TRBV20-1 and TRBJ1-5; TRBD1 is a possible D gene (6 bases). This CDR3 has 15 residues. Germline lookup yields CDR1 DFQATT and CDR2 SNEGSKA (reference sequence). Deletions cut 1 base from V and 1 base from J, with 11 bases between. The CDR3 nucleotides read TGCAGTGCTAGAGGTAGGGGGTTGAGCAATCAGCCCCAGCATTTT. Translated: CSARGRGLSNQPQHF.

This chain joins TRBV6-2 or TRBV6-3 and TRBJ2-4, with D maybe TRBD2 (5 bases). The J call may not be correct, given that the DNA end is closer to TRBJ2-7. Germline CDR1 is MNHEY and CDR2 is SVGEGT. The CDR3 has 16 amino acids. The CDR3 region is CASSYSQRVGPYEQYF. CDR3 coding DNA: TGTGCCAGCAGTTACTCGCAGAGGGTGGGCCCCTACGAGCAGTACTTC.

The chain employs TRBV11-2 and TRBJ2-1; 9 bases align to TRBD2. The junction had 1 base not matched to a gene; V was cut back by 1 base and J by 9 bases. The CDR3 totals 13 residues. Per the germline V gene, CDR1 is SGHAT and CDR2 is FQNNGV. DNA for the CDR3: TGTGCCAGCAGCTTAGTGCGGGGGGGTGAGCAGTTCTTC. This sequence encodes CASSLVRGGEQFF.

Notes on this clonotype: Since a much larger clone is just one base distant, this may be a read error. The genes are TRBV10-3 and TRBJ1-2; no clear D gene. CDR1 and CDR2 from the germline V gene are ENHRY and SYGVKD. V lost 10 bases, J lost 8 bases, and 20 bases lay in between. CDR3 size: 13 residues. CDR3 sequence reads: CATNNGPGKGYTF. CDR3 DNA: TGTGCCACGAATAACGGTCCGGGGAAAGGCTACACCTTC.

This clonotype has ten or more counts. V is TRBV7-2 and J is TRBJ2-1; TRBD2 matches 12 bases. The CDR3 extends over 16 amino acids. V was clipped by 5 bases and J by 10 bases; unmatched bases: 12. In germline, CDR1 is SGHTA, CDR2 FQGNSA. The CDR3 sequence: CASSKNLAGGLGEQFF. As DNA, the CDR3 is TGTGCCAGCAGCAAAAACCTAGCGGGGGGGCTCGGAGAGCAGTTCTTC.

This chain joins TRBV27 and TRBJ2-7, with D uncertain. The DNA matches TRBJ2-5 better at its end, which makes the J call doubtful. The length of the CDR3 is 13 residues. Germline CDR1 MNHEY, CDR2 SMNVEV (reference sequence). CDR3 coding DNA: TGTGCCAGCATGCCGAAAGGGAAAGAGACCCAGTACTTC. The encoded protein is CASMPKGKETQYF.

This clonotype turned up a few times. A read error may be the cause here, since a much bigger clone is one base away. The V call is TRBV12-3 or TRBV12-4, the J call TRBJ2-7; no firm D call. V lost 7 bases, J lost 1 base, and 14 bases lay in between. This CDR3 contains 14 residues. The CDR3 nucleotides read TGTGCCAGCACCCTCGTGCAGAAGTCCTACGAGCAGTACGTC. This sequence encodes CASTLVQKSYEQYV.

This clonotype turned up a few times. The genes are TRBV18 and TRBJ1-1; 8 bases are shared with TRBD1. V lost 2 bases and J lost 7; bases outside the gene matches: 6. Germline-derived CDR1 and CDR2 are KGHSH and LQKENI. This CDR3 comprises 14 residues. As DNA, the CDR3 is TGTGCCAGCTCACCAAGGACAGGGCGCCGTGAAGCTTTCTTT. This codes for CASSPRTGRREAFF.

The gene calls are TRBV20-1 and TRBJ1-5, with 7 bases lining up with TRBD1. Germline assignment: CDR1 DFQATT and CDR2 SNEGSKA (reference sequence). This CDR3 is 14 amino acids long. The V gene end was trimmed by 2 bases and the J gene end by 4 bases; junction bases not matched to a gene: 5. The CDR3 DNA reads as TGCAGTGCTAGAATCGGGACAGTTAATCAGCCCCAGCATTTT. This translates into CSARIGTVNQPQHF.

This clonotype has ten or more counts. The CDR3 sequence is CASSFSAGSYNEQFF. The CDR3 DNA sequence: TGCGCCAGCAGCTTCTCGGCAGGGTCATACAATGAGCAGTTCTTC. The chain carries TRBV5-1 and TRBJ2-1, with D possibly TRBD1 on 5 matching bases. The germline V and J ends were trimmed by 2 bases and 4 bases, with 13 bases remaining between them. The CDR3 consists of 15 residues. CDR1 SGHRS and CDR2 YFSETQ come from the germline V gene.

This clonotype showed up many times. The CDR3 loop reads CASSMQGASPYEQYF. CDR3 nucleotides: TGTGCCAGTAGTATGCAGGGGGCGTCACCTTACGAGCAGTACTTC. The chain employs TRBV19 and TRBJ2-7; TRBD1 matches at 8 bases. The CDR3 has 15 residues. Germline V lookup: CDR1 LNHDA, CDR2 SQIVND (reference sequence). V shed 3 bases and J 4 bases; nucleotides not matched to a gene: 8.

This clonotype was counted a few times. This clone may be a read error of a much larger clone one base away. The chain's CDR3 is CAGSLEALDSYEQYF. CDR3 coding DNA: TGTGCCGGCAGCTTAGAGGCCCTCGACAGCTACGAGCAGTACTTC. The chain combines TRBV7-9 with TRBJ2-4; weak D call: TRBD1 (5 bases). The end of the DNA aligns better with TRBJ2-7, so the J call may be wrong. CDR3 size: 15 residues. The germline gives CDR1 SEHNR, CDR2 FQNEAQ (reference sequence).

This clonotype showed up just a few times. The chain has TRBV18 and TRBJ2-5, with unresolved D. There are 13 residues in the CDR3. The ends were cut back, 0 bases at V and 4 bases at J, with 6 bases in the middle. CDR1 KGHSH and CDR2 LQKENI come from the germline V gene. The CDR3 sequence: CASSPPARETQYF. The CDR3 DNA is TGTGCCAGCTCACCACCGGCCAGAGAGACCCAGTACTTC.

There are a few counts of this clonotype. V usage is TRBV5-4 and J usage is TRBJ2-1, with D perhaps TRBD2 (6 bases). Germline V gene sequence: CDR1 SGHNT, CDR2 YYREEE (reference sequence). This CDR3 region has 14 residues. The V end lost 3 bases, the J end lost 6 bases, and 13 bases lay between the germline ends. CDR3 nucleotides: TGTGCCAGCAGCTCCGGGGGTTGGGGCAATGAGCAGTTCTTC. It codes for CASSSGGWGNEQFF.

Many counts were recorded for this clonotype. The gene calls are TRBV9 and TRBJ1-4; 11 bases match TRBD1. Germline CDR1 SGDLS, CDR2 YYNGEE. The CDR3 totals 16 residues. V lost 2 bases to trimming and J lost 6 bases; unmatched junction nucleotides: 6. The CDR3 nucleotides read TGTGCCAGCAGCGTTCATCCGGGACAGGGGGATGAAAAACTGTTTTTT. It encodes CASSVHPGQGDEKLFF.

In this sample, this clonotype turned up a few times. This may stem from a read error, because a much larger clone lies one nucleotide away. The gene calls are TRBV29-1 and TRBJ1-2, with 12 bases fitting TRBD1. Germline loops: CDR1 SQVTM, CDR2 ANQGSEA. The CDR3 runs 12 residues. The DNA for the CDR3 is TGCCGCGTGTGGGACAGGGGGCCTGGCTACACCTTC. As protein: CRVWDRGPGYTF.

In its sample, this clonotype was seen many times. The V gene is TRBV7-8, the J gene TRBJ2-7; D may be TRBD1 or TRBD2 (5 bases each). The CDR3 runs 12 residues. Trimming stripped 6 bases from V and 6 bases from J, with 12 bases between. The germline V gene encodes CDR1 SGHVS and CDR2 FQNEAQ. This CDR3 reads CASSRDLREQYF. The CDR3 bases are TGTGCCAGCAGTCGGGACCTCCGCGAGCAGTACTTC. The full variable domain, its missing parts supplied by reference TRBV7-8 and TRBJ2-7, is GAGVSQSPRYKVAKRGQDVALRCDPISGHVSLFWYQQALGQGPEFLTYFQNEAQLDKSGLPSDRFFAERPEGSVSTLKIQRTQQEDSAVYLCASSRDLREQYFGPGTRLTVT.

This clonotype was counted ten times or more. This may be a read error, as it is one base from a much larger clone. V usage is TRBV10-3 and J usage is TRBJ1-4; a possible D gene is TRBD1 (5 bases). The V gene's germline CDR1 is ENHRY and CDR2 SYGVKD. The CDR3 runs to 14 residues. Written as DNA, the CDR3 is TGTGCCATCAGTGAAGGAGGGGCTAATGAAAAACGGTTTTTT. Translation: CAISEGGANEKRFF.

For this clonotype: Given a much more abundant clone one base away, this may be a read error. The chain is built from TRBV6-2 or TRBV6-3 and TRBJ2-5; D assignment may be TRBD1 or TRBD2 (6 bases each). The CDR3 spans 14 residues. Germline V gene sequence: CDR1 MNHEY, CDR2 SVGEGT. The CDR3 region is CAGSYSRGAWEQYF. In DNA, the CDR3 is TGTGCCGGCAGTTACTCGAGGGGGGCGTGGGAGCAGTACTTC.